Following are 22 T cell receptor beta chains from one sample sequenced in a study of OX40 agonist ivuxolimab in advanced cancers. Produced via immunoSEQ multiplex PCR; TCRdb's table is partial and in-frame only. This table holds about 64,000 clones, roughly 80% found once. Sequences were derived from CD4+ or CD8+ T cells sorted from blood, sampled in a trial of the OX40 agonist ivuxolimab. All receptors come from an adult with an advanced solid tumor such as melanoma, head and neck, liver or kidney cancer.

This chain uses TRBV29-1 with TRBJ1-5; 7 nucleotides agree with TRBD1. V lost 7 bases, J lost 0 bases, and 6 bases stayed unmatched. The CDR3 loop spans 14 amino acids. From germline, CDR1 is SQVTM and CDR2 ANQGSEA. The CDR3 DNA is TGCAGCGCAGTGACAGGGAATAGCAATCAGCCCCAGCATTTT. Its translation is CSAVTGNSNQPQHF.

The chain employs TRBV7-2 and TRBJ1-2; TRBD1 aligns across 9 bases. This CDR3 has 15 amino acids. The V gene's germline CDR1 is SGHTA and CDR2 FQGNSA. V trimming: 2 bases; J trimming: 6 bases; junction bases outside the gene matches: 7. The CDR3 loop reads CASSLSRDRDHGYTF. The CDR3 DNA reads TGTGCCAGCAGCTTAAGCCGGGACAGGGACCATGGCTACACCTTC.

The chain employs TRBV18 and TRBJ1-1, with D tentatively TRBD1 (5 bases). This CDR3 region has 17 residues. Deletions cut 1 base from V and 4 bases from J, with 19 bases between. Germline-derived CDR1 and CDR2 are KGHSH and LQKENI. In DNA form, the CDR3 reads TGTGCCAGCTCACCACGTCTGGAGACAGCCGGGGGCACTGAAGCTTTCTTT. Encoded protein: CASSPRLETAGGTEAFF. Looking up the rest from reference TRBV18 and TRBJ1-1 gives the full variable domain: NAGVMQNPRHLVRRRGQEARLRCSPMKGHSHVYWYRQLPEEGLKFMVYLQKENIIDESGMPKERFSAEFPKEGPSILRIQQVVRGDSAAYFCASSPRLETAGGTEAFFGQGTRLTVV.

The chain couples TRBV19 to TRBJ2-1, with D unclear. Germline V CDR1 and CDR2: LNHDA, SQIVND (reference sequence). There are 11 residues in the CDR3. V shed 3 bases and J shed 7 bases, with 4 bases lying between them. The CDR3 coding sequence is TGTGCCAGTAGTATCCGGAATGAGCAGTTCTTC. As protein: CASSIRNEQFF. The variable domain in full, with the rest retrieved from reference TRBV19 and TRBJ2-1, is DGGITQSPKYLFRKEGQNVTLSCEQNLNHDAMYWYRQDPGQGLRLIYYSQIVNDFQKGDIAEGYSVSREKKESFPLTVTSAQKNPTAFYLCASSIRNEQFFGPGTRLTVL.

This chain connects TRBV10-3 to TRBJ2-1; the D is unclear. The CDR3 sequence is 14 residues long. Trimming cost V 0 bases and J 5 bases, with 8 bases left between them. Germline values: CDR1 ENHRY, CDR2 SYGVKD. This CDR3 is CAISESAGDNEQFF. CDR3 nucleotides: TGTGCCATCAGTGAGTCGGCAGGCGACAATGAGCAGTTCTTC.

The V and J genes are TRBV27 and TRBJ2-3, with D perhaps matching TRBD2 (5 bases). Germline values: CDR1 MNHEY, CDR2 SMNVEV (reference sequence). V lost 6 bases, J lost 2 bases, and 24 bases lay in between. The CDR3 sequence is 18 residues long. As DNA, the CDR3 is TGTGCCAGCAGCAAGTTAACGGAGCTAGCCCGGCCCACAGATACGCAGTATTTT. Its translation is CASSKLTELARPTDTQYF.

This clone was detected once. V is TRBV29-1 and J is TRBJ2-3, with a tentative D call TRBD2 (7 bases). The CDR3 totals 15 residues. The germline V gene encodes CDR1 SQVTM and CDR2 ANQGSEA. V lost 6 bases, J lost 2 bases, and 18 bases lay in between. Here the CDR3 reads CSVRGGLGHTDTQYF. CDR3 bases: TGCAGCGTGAGGGGGGGCCTTGGTCACACAGATACGCAGTATTTT.

The J gene is TRBJ1-4, the V gene TRBV10-3, with 8 bases fitting TRBD1. The CDR3 consists of 16 residues. Germline V gene sequence: CDR1 ENHRY, CDR2 SYGVKD. J lost 1 base, V lost 2 bases, and 3 bases had no gene match. The CDR3 loop is CAISEDRGETNEKLFF. In nucleotides, the CDR3 is TGTGCCATCAGTGAGGACAGGGGAGAAACTAATGAAAAACTGTTTTTT.

V is TRBV6-1 and J is TRBJ1-2; possibly TRBD1 for D (6 bases). Per the germline V gene, CDR1 is MNHNS and CDR2 is SASEGT. The CDR3 runs 13 residues. Trimming took 5 bases from V and 1 from J, leaving 8 bases between them. The CDR3: CASSQDSNYGYTF. The CDR3 DNA reads TGTGCCAGCAGTCAGGACAGTAACTATGGCTACACCTTC.

The CDR3 reads CASSPQESTYEQYF. In nucleotides, the CDR3 is TGTGCCAGCTCACCACAAGAGAGTACCTACGAGCAGTACTTC. V is TRBV18 and J is TRBJ2-7; D is ambiguous. Germline lookup yields CDR1 KGHSH and CDR2 LQKENI. Trimming pared 1 base from V and 2 bases from J, leaving 9 bases between. The CDR3 is 14 residues long.

On this clone itself: A read error may account for a junction end that differs from germline. This chain links TRBV11-1 with TRBJ2-7; TRBD2 matches 11 bases. CDR1 and CDR2 (germline): SGHAT, FQDESV (reference sequence). CDR3 size: 14 residues. This CDR3 is CASRLAGGNYEQYF. For the CDR3, the DNA is TGTGCCAGCAGATTAGCGGGAGGGAATTACGAGCAGTACTTC.

J is TRBJ2-7 and V is TRBV27, with 11 bases lining up with TRBD1. Germline values: CDR1 MNHEY, CDR2 SMNVEV (reference sequence). The CDR3 is 14 residues long. J was trimmed by 4 bases and V by 5 bases; bases with no gene match: 4. The CDR3: CASSLRDRGYEQYF. The CDR3 nucleotides read TGTGCCAGCAGTCTCCGGGACAGGGGGTACGAGCAGTACTTC.

V is TRBV2 and J is TRBJ1-2; possibly TRBD1 for D (5 bases). CDR1 and CDR2 from the germline V gene are SNHLY and FYNNEI. The V end lost 5 bases, the J end lost 7 bases, and 17 bases lay between the germline ends. This CDR3 comprises 14 residues. CDR3 sequence (DNA): TGTGCCAGCAGTTGGGACGGGGTCTTGAGTGGCTACACCTTC. This encodes CASSWDGVLSGYTF.

Here the CDR3 reads CASSVAKNPGNTIYF. The CDR3 DNA reads TGTGCCAGCAGCGTAGCAAAAAACCCCGGAAACACCATATATTTT. The rearrangement joins TRBV9 to TRBJ1-3; D gene ambiguous. V lost 0 bases and J lost 4, with 11 bases in between. This CDR3 contains 15 residues. From germline, CDR1 is SGDLS and CDR2 YYNGEE.

This clone showed up just once. The chain combines TRBV4-2 with TRBJ2-7; tentatively, D is TRBD2 (6 bases). This CDR3 contains 15 residues. With 1 base removed from V and 4 bases from J, the gap between germline ends came to 14 bases. Per germline, CDR1 LGHNA and CDR2 YNFKEQ. The CDR3 reads CASSQGGSSGYEQYF. The DNA for the CDR3 is TGTGCCAGCAGCCAAGGGGGCAGCAGCGGGTACGAGCAGTACTTC.

This clone was seen more than once but under ten times. The CDR3 is CASSLGQTSRVTF. DNA of the CDR3: TGTGCCAGCAGCTTGGGACAAACTTCTAGGGTAACCTTC. The chain combines TRBV7-3 with TRBJ1-2; TRBD1 is a possible D gene (6 bases). Trimming left V 3 bases short and J 14 bases short, with 19 bases between. The CDR3 length is 13 residues. Looked up from germline, CDR1 is SGHTA and CDR2 is FQGTGA.

The rearrangement joins TRBV10-3 to TRBJ2-2; the match to TRBD2 covers 14 bases. Losses at the gene ends were 6 bases for V and 0 bases for J; bases not matched to a gene: 3. There are 17 residues in the CDR3. CDR1 is ENHRY, CDR2 SYGVKD, per germline. In DNA, the CDR3 is TGTGCCATCAGGGGGACTAGCGGGGGCTCGAACACCGGGGAGCTGTTTTTT. It is translated as CAIRGTSGGSNTGELFF.

Only one count was recorded for this clone. Here the CDR3 reads CAISSVAGGNQETQYF. CDR3 bases: TGTGCCATCAGTTCAGTAGCGGGGGGGAACCAAGAGACCCAGTACTTC. This rearrangement joins TRBV10-3 to TRBJ2-5, with TRBD2 matching 11 bases. Germline CDR1 is ENHRY and CDR2 is SYGVKD. After removal of 5 bases from V and 0 bases from J, the junction contained 5 bases not matched to a gene. There are 16 residues in the CDR3.

V usage is TRBV4-1 and J usage is TRBJ1-5; tentatively, D is TRBD1 (5 bases). The CDR3 totals 15 residues. The V and J ends lost 6 bases and 5 bases respectively, with 17 bases between them. CDR1 MGHRA and CDR2 YSYEKL come from the germline V gene. For the CDR3, the DNA is TGCGCCAGCAGACAGACATTCAGGGATTATCAGCCCCAGCATTTT. Protein product: CASRQTFRDYQPQHF.

V gene TRBV4-3 combines with J gene TRBJ1-2, with a tentative D call TRBD1 (5 bases). Germline CDR1 LGHNA, CDR2 YSLEER. The CDR3 is 14 amino acids. With 4 bases removed from V and 8 bases from J, the gap between germline ends came to 17 bases. This chain's CDR3 is CASSRQRDGGGYTF. The CDR3, as DNA: TGCGCCAGCAGCCGACAACGGGACGGTGGGGGCTACACCTTC.

This chain uses TRBV19 with TRBJ2-7; D gene uncertain. Trimming pared 1 base from V and 2 bases from J, leaving 12 bases between. Germline CDR1 reads LNHDA; CDR2 reads SQIVND (reference sequence). The CDR3 covers 15 residues. The DNA of the CDR3 is TGTGCCAGTAGTATAGCAAGCGTAGAGCCCTACGAGCAGTACTTC. Its translation: CASSIASVEPYEQYF.

The genes are TRBV7-3 and TRBJ1-1; D possibly corresponds to TRBD1 (6 bases). The germline CDR1 and CDR2 sequences are SGHTA and FQGTGA. The V gene lost 5 bases and the J gene lost 10 bases, with 14 bases spanning the gap. This CDR3 is 12 amino acids long. Here the CDR3 reads CASSPSGGPAFF. The CDR3 DNA follows: TGTGCCAGCAGCCCATCCGGGGGCCCAGCTTTCTTT. Full variable domain (remainder filled in from reference TRBV7-3 and TRBJ1-1): GAGVSQTPSNKVTEKGKYVELRCDPISGHTALYWYRQSLGQGPEFLIYFQGTGAADDSGLPNDRFFAVRPEGSVSTLKIQRTERGDSAVYLCASSPSGGPAFFGQGTRLTVV.